This T cell receptor (beta chain) was identified in a study of blood T cells in healthy people across ages. This clonotype was seen a handful of times. Just one base apart from a much larger clone, this may be a read error. A J-beta primer mix and a sample-barcoded 5' primer were used in a second PCR of about 7 to 12 cycles. TCRdb itself ran the 5' RACE reads through MiXCR, one entry per CDR3 protein. The sample holds around 870,000 distinct CDR3 sequences, more than 25% seen once. From germline, CDR1 is SGHRS and CDR2 YFSETQ. The CDR3 is 14 amino acids. J gave up 11 bases and V 4 bases, and 12 bases lay outside the gene matches.

The sequenced sample was blood. The gene calls are TRBV5-1 and TRBJ2-5, with 9 bases aligning to TRBD1. The receptor was isolated from an elderly woman in good health. The CDR3 DNA reads TGCGCCAGCAGCCAGGGACAGGGATTGAATGAGCAGTACTTC. As protein: CASSQGQGLNEQYF. Together with reference TRBV5-1 and TRBJ2-5, the CDR3 gives the full variable domain: KAGVTQTPRYLIKTRGQQVTLSCSPISGHRSVSWYQQTPGQGLQFLFEYFSETQRNKGNFPGRFSGRQFSNSRSEMNVSTLELGDSALYLCASSQGQGLNEQYFGPGTRLLVL.